The entry that follows covers one T cell receptor (beta chain) sequence. As yet, its antigen is unknown. This sample stems from a study of blood T cells in healthy people across ages. The V end lost 3 bases, the J end lost 4 bases, and 13 bases lay between the germline ends. Looked up from germline, CDR1 is ENHRY and CDR2 is SYGVKD. This CDR3 is built from 14 residues. The study, taken as a whole, reports: Because donor CMV status was unknown, expanded clonotype changes were possibly confounded.

Using a J-beta primer mix together with a sample-barcoded 5' primer, a second PCR was run for roughly 7 to 12 cycles. TCRdb re-analysed the 5' RACE reads in MiXCR, keeping a single row per CDR3 protein. The sample gives about a million distinct CDR3 sequences, roughly 48% of which show up once; roughly 13% is in the top ten. They isolated at least 7 million PBMCs from each sample. Sequencing was carried out using blood. The chain carries TRBV10-3 and TRBJ2-7; perhaps TRBD1 as D (5 bases). The sequence came from a man aged 25 to 45 in good health. Here the CDR3 DNA reads TGTGCCATCAGTGATTCAAGGGGAACGTACGAGCAGTACTTC. Translating it yields CAISDSRGTYEQYF.